The 19 T cell receptor beta chains listed next were all sequenced from one sample in a study of cytomegalovirus exposure and HLA in healthy donors. Use of 60 Vbeta and 13 Jbeta primers characterized the PCR. The repertoire was sequenced with immunoSEQ multiplex PCR; TCRdb's copy has only in-frame clones and lacks some. This table has 150,000 to 200,000 clones, 70% to 90% appearing once. Sequencing used PBMCs. These receptors were collected from a young man in good health and CMV-seropositive.

This rearrangement joins TRBV29-1 to TRBJ1-2; possible D gene TRBD1, 6 bases. The germline V gene has CDR1 SQVTM and CDR2 ANQGSEA. CDR3 length: 13 residues. Trimming took off 4 bases at V and 5 bases at J, with 14 bases between the two ends. CDR3 DNA sequence: TGCAGCGTTGCGGACAGCGCGCGATATGGCTACACCTTC. It specifies CSVADSARYGYTF. The variable domain in full, completed from reference TRBV29-1 and TRBJ1-2, reads SAVISQKPSRDICQRGTSLTIQCQVDSQVTMMFWYRQQPGQSLTLIATANQGSEATYESGFVIDKFPISRPNLTFSTLTVSNMSPEDSSIYLCSVADSARYGYTFGSGTRLTVV.

The chain uses TRBV7-2 and TRBJ1-4; weak D call: TRBD1 (5 bases). This CDR3 spans 15 amino acids. V gave up 0 bases and J gave up 7 bases, with 12 bases separating them. The germline V gene has CDR1 SGHTA and CDR2 FQGNSA. The CDR3 bases are TGTGCCAGCAGCTTAGCCAGGGCGGGGGGTGAAAAACTGTTTTTT. It yields the protein CASSLARAGGEKLFF.

V gene TRBV5-5 combines with J gene TRBJ1-2; D remains unclear. CDR1 and CDR2 from the germline V gene are SGHKS and YYEKEE (reference sequence). The CDR3 contains 12 residues. With 1 base removed from V and 5 bases from J, the gap between germline ends came to 6 bases. CDR3 DNA sequence: TGTGCCAGCAGCTTGTCCGTATATGGCTACACCTTC. This encodes CASSLSVYGYTF.

The J gene is TRBJ1-2, the V gene TRBV11-3, with 9 bases identical to TRBD1. The CDR3 totals 18 residues. Unmatched junction bases numbered 9, after V lost 1 base and J lost 0 bases. Looked up from germline, CDR1 is SGHNT and CDR2 is YENEEA. CDR3 region: CASSLGTGDPKSNYGYTF. CDR3 coding DNA: TGTGCCAGCAGCTTAGGGACAGGGGACCCTAAATCTAACTATGGCTACACCTTC.

The rearrangement joins TRBV5-1 to TRBJ2-2, with D hard to call. There are 17 residues in the CDR3. Germline CDR1 SGHRS, CDR2 YFSETQ. V was pared by 4 bases and J by 6 bases, with 22 bases between. Written as DNA, the CDR3 is TGCGCCAGCAGCCGCCCGGAGACGCGCGTTTTTCCCGGGGAGCTGTTTTTT. Amino acid sequence: CASSRPETRVFPGELFF.

The chain's CDR3 is CSVEVRTASSYNEQFF. The CDR3 DNA sequence: TGCAGCGTTGAAGTACGGACAGCGAGCTCCTACAATGAGCAGTTCTTC. The chain couples TRBV29-1 to TRBJ2-1; D possibly corresponds to TRBD1 (6 bases). CDR1 and CDR2 from the germline V gene are SQVTM and ANQGSEA. This CDR3 contains 16 residues. V lost 1 base and J lost 0, with 13 bases in between.

The chain links TRBV18 to TRBJ1-2; D not certain. The V end was cut by 2 bases, the J end by 0 bases, with 10 bases between. Germline loops: CDR1 KGHSH, CDR2 LQKENI. This CDR3 contains 15 residues. The CDR3 reads CASSPAGISNYGYTF. The CDR3 DNA sequence: TGTGCCAGCTCACCAGCGGGTATCTCTAACTATGGCTACACCTTC.

The J gene is TRBJ2-7, the V gene TRBV10-3, with D unresolved. V lost 5 bases and J 4 bases, leaving 15 bases between the germline ends. This CDR3 comprises 14 residues. CDR1 is ENHRY and CDR2 is SYGVKD in the germline V gene. CDR3 residues: CAISLTVTTYEQYF. The CDR3 DNA reads as TGTGCCATCAGTCTGACGGTAACTACTTACGAGCAGTACTTC.

This clone was counted a few times. CDR3 in DNA: TGCGCCAGCAGTCGACAACAAGGGGGCAGTGAGCAGTTCTTC. Amino acid sequence: CASSRQQGGSEQFF. The rearrangement uses TRBV4-3 and TRBJ2-1; TRBD1 aligns across 7 bases. The CDR3 length is 14 residues. CDR1 and CDR2 from the germline V gene are LGHNA and YSLEER. With 6 bases clipped from V and 9 bases from J, the junction kept 11 bases outside the gene matches.

This clone was recorded once. The chain employs TRBV4-2 and TRBJ2-4; D may be TRBD1 (5 bases). The V end lost 0 bases, the J end lost 8 bases, and 14 bases lay between the germline ends. The CDR3 is 15 amino acids. Germline V CDR1 and CDR2: LGHNA, YNFKEQ. The CDR3 protein is CASSQENWQGDIQYF. The CDR3 nucleotides are TGTGCCAGCAGCCAAGAAAATTGGCAGGGCGACATTCAGTACTTC.

This clone was detected only a few times. V gene TRBV4-3 combines with J gene TRBJ1-3; no firm D call. Germline CDR1 reads LGHNA; CDR2 reads YSLEER. CDR3 length: 15 residues. Between the trimmed V and J ends, which lost 4 bases and 1 base, there was a span of 11 bases. The CDR3 coding sequence is TGCGCCAGCAGCCGTAACCCGGGTTCTGGAAACACCATATATTTT. As protein: CASSRNPGSGNTIYF.

This clone was detected only once. The chain employs TRBV5-8 and TRBJ1-2; 7 bases match TRBD1. Trimming at V came to 5 bases and at J to 3 bases, leaving 7 bases not matched to a gene. This CDR3 is 14 amino acids long. Germline values: CDR1 SGHTS, CDR2 YDEGEE. The CDR3 coding sequence is TGTGCCAGCAGTTCCACAGGGGCGGACTATGGCTACACCTTC. It codes for CASSSTGADYGYTF.

The genes are TRBV4-3 and TRBJ1-2; the match to TRBD1 covers 11 bases. Germline CDR1 and CDR2: LGHNA and YSLEER. This CDR3 spans 16 amino acids. V was clipped by 1 base and J by 3 bases; unmatched bases: 4. CDR3 nucleotide sequence: TGCGCCAGCAGCCAAGCTGGACAGGGGGCTCACTATGGCTACACCTTC. It specifies CASSQAGQGAHYGYTF.

This chain joins TRBV27 and TRBJ1-2, with D possibly being TRBD1 (6 bases). Trimming left V 8 bases short and J 2 bases short, with 12 bases between. This CDR3 is 13 amino acids long. Germline V gene lookup returns CDR1 MNHEY and CDR2 SMNVEV (reference sequence). As DNA, the CDR3 is TGTGCCAGCGGGGACACGAACAACTATGGCTACACCTTC. Amino acid sequence: CASGDTNNYGYTF.

The V call is TRBV10-3, the J call TRBJ2-7; 9 bases fit TRBD1. J lost 4 bases, V lost 2 bases, and 3 bases had no gene match. Germline V lookup: CDR1 ENHRY, CDR2 SYGVKD. The CDR3 extends over 14 amino acids. The CDR3 is CAISEGGQGYEQYF. In DNA form, the CDR3 reads TGTGCCATCAGTGAGGGGGGACAGGGATACGAGCAGTACTTC.

The rearrangement uses TRBV19 and TRBJ1-2; D not resolved. Trimming stripped 6 bases from V and 5 bases from J, with 4 bases between. The CDR3 has 10 residues. Germline-derived CDR1 and CDR2 are LNHDA and SQIVND (reference sequence). The CDR3 sequence is CASSRYGYTF. In DNA, the CDR3 is TGTGCCAGTAGCCGGTATGGCTACACCTTC.

The V call is TRBV9, the J call TRBJ1-6; 8 nucleotides match TRBD1. Trimming took 3 bases from V and 1 from J; bases not matched to a gene: 6. The germline CDR1 and CDR2 sequences are SGDLS and YYNGEE. The CDR3 runs 17 residues. The CDR3 region is CASSGDRGGSYNSPLHF. Written as DNA, the CDR3 is TGTGCCAGCAGCGGCGACAGGGGTGGATCCTATAATTCACCCCTCCACTTT.

The chain joins TRBV10-3 to TRBJ1-1; D gene unclear. The ends were cut back, 9 bases at V and 0 bases at J, with 8 bases in the middle. Germline V gene sequence: CDR1 ENHRY, CDR2 SYGVKD. There are 12 residues in the CDR3. CDR3 nucleotides: TGTGCCATTAGAACAGTGAACACTGAAGCTTTCTTT. Translated, it gives CAIRTVNTEAFF.

The J gene is TRBJ2-5, the V gene TRBV29-1; 10 nucleotides match TRBD2. This CDR3 comprises 17 residues. Germline values: CDR1 SQVTM, CDR2 ANQGSEA. After removal of 7 bases from V and 1 base from J, the junction contained 15 bases not matched to a gene. In nucleotides, the CDR3 is TGCAGCGCTCCCCGGAGAGGTAGCGGGGGGCGCCAAGAGACCCAGTACTTC. It translates to CSAPRRGSGGRQETQYF. Full variable domain (missing parts from reference TRBV29-1 and TRBJ2-5): SAVISQKPSRDICQRGTSLTIQCQVDSQVTMMFWYRQQPGQSLTLIATANQGSEATYESGFVIDKFPISRPNLTFSTLTVSNMSPEDSSIYLCSAPRRGSGGRQETQYFGPGTRLLVL.